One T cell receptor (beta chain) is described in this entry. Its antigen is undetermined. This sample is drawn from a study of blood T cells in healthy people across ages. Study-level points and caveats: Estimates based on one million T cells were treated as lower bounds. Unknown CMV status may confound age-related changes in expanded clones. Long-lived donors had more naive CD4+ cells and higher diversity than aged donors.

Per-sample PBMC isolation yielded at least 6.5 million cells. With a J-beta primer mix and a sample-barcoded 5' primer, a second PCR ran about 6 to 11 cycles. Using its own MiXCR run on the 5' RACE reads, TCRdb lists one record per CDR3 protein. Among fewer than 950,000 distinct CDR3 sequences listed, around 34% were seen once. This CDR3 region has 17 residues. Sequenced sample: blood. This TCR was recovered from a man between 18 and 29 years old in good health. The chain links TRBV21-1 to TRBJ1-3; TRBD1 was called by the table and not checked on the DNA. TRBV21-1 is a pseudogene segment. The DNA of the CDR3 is TGTGCCAGCAGCACAGTAGGGGGCAAATCTGCTGGAAACGCCATATATTTT. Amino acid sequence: CASSTVGGKSAGNAIYF.